The rows below give T cell receptor beta chains drawn from one sample of a study of control samples from healthy donors and cancer patients. Some clones are missing from TCRdb's copy, which holds only in-frame ones; the method was immunoSEQ multiplex PCR. The repertoire holds about 170,000 clones, 91% seen once, with approximately 1.6% in the top ten. The sample taken for sequencing was blood. The source is a woman younger than 45 in good health. Each CDR3 is given with its conserved first and last residue. D genes are given only for firm matches.

>TRBD2|TRBV5-1|TRBJ2-1
CASSLGSGRAHEQFF
TGCGCCAGCAGCTTGGGTAGCGGGAGGGCCCATGAGCAGTTCTTC
>TRBD1|TRBV7-9|TRBJ1-4
CASRPGTANEKLFF
TGTGCCAGCAGGCCCGGGACAGCGAATGAAAAACTGTTTTTT
>TRBD2|TRBV6-4|TRBJ2-1
CASSGLAGVNEQFF
TGTGCCAGCAGTGGACTAGCGGGAGTCAATGAGCAGTTCTTC
>-|TRBV4-2|TRBJ2-7
CASSNSYEQYF
TGTGCCAGCAGCAACTCCTACGAGCAGTACTTC
>-|TRBV4-3|TRBJ1-5
CASSLDRNQPQHF
TGCGCCAGCAGCCTAGACAGGAATCAGCCCCAGCATTTT
>TRBD1|TRBV12-5|TRBJ1-5
CASGSGQGTQPQHF
TGTGCTAGTGGTTCGGGACAGGGAACTCAGCCCCAGCATTTT
>TRBD2|TRBV7-3|TRBJ2-3
CASSSGGWFTDTQYF
TGTGCCAGCAGCTCGGGGGGGTGGTTCACAGATACGCAGTATTTT
>-|TRBV10-3|TRBJ1-1
CAISEGKGGTEAFF
TGTGCCATCAGTGAGGGCAAGGGGGGCACTGAAGCTTTCTTT
>TRBD1|TRBV9|TRBJ2-4
CASSARTGGAKNIQYF
TGTGCCAGCAGCGCCCGGACAGGGGGGGCCAAAAACATTCAGTACTTC
>-|TRBV15|TRBJ1-5
CATSPGTDQPQHF
TGTGCCACCAGCCCGGGGACGGATCAGCCCCAGCATTTT
>-|TRBV6-5|TRBJ2-7
CASILSAGTFYEQYF
TGTGCCAGCATCCTCTCTGCCGGGACGTTCTACGAGCAGTACTTC
>-|TRBV5-5|TRBJ1-2
CASSPTDGTYGYTF
TGTGCCAGCAGCCCAACCGACGGAACCTATGGCTACACCTTC
>TRBD2|TRBV11-2|TRBJ2-5
CASSQVGTSGSQTQYF
TGTGCCAGCAGCCAGGTCGGGACTAGCGGGAGTCAGACCCAGTACTTC
>TRBD1|TRBV3-1/TRBV3-2|TRBJ1-2
CASSQGDSPYTF
TGTGCCAGCAGCCAAGGGGACAGTCCCTACACCTTC